This T cell receptor (beta chain) appears in the sequencing data of a study of blood T cell repertoires in COVID-19. Across the study: Sites across the United States, Italy and Spain contributed samples from acute and convalescent COVID-19. T cells, B-cell-depleted T cells, or PBMCs provided the cDNA or gDNA that served as material.

V lost 2 bases and J lost 5, with 6 bases in between. CDR3 length: 11 amino acids. The germline CDR1 and CDR2 sequences are DFQATT and SNEGSKA (reference sequence). Authors' processing steps: The assay estimated nucleated cells by amplifying reference gene primers. The assay was immunoSEQ multiplex PCR, and TCRdb's table has in-frame clones only and misses some. V, J and clone size are taken as reported in that table, and D and trimming were inferred from the DNA itself. Found here are around 50,000 clones, about nine tenths of them singletons; the top ten hold about 8.3%. The V gene is TRBV20-1, the J gene TRBJ2-5; D gene ambiguous. The sequence was obtained from a man aged 50 or older with active COVID-19. Sequencing was done on a sample of peripheral blood. CDR3 sequence: CSARNSETQYF. CDR3 nucleotide sequence: TGCAGTGCTAGAAATTCGGAGACCCAGTACTTC.